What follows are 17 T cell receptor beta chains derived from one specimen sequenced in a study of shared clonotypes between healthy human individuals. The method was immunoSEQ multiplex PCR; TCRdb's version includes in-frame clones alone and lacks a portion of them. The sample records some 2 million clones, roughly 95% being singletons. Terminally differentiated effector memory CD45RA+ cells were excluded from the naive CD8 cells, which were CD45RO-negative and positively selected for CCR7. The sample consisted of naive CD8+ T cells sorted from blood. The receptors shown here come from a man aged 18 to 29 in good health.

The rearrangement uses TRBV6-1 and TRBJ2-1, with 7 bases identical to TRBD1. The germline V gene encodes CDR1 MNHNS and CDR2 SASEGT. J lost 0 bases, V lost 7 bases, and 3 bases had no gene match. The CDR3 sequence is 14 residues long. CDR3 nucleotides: TGTGCCAGCATGGACAGGAACTCCTACAATGAGCAGTTCTTC. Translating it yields CASMDRNSYNEQFF.

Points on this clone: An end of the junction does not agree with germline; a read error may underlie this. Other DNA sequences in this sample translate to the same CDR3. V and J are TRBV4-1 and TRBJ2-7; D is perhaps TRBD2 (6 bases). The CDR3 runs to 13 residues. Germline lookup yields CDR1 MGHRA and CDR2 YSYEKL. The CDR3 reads CASSQVGGYEQYF. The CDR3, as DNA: TGCGCCAGTAGCCAAGTTGGGGGGTACGAGCAGTACTTC.

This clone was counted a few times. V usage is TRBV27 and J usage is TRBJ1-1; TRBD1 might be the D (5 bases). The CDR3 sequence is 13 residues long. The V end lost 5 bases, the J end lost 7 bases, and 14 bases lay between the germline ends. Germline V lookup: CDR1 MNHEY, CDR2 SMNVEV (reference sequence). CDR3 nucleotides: TGTGCCAGCAGTGACCGGGGGGAGGTTGAAGCTTTCTTT. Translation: CASSDRGEVEAFF.

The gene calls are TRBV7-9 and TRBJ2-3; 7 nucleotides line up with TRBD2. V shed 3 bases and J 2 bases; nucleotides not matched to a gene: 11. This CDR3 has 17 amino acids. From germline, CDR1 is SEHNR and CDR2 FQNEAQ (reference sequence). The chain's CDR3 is CASSFIERGVNTDTQYF. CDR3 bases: TGTGCCAGCAGCTTCATCGAGCGGGGAGTCAACACAGATACGCAGTATTTT.

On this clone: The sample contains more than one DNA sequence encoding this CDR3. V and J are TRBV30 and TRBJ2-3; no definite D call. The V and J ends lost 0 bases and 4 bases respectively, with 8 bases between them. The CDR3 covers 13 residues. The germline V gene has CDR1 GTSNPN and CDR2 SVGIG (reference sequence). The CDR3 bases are TGTGCCTGGAGTGTGTGGGGTGCAGATACGCAGTATTTT. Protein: CAWSVWGADTQYF.

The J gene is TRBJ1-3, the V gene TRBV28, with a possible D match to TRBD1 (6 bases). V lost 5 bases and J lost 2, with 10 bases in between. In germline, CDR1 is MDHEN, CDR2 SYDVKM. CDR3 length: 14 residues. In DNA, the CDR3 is TGTGCCAGCAGTCCACAGGGTACTGGAAACACCATATATTTT. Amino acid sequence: CASSPQGTGNTIYF.

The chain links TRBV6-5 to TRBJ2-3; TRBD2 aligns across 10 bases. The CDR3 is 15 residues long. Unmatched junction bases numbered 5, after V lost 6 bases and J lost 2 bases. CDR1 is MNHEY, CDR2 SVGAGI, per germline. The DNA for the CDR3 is TGTGCCAGCAGATTGCTAGCGGGGGACACAGATACGCAGTATTTT. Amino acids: CASRLLAGDTDTQYF.

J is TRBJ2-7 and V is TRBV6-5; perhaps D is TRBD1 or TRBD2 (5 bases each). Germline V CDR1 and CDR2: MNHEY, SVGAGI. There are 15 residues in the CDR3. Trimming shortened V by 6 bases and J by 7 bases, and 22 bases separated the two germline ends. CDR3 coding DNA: TGTGCCAGCAGCGACGTTCGGGGCTCACTGGGGGAGCAGTACTTC. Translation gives CASSDVRGSLGEQYF.

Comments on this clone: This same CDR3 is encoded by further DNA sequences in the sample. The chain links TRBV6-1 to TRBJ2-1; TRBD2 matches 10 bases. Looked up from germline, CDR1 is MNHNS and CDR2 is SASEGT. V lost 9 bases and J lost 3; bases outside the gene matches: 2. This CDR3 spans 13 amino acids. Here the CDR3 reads CASGLADYNEQFF. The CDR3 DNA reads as TGTGCCAGTGGACTAGCGGACTACAATGAGCAGTTCTTC.

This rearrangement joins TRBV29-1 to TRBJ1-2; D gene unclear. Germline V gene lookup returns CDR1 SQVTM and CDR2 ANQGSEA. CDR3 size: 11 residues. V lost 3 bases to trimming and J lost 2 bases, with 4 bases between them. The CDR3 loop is CSVDTNYGYTF. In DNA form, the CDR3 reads TGCAGCGTTGACACAAACTATGGCTACACCTTC.

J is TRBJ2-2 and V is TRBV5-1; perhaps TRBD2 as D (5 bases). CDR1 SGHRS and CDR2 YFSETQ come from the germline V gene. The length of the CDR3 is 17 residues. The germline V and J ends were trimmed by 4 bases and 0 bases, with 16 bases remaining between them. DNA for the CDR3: TGCGCCAGCAGCGACTTCGAGGGCGACCCGAACACCGGGGAGCTGTTTTTT. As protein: CASSDFEGDPNTGELFF.

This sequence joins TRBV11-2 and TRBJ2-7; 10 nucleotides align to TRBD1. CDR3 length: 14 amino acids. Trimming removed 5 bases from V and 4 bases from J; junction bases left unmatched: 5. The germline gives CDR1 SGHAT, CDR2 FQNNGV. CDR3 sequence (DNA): TGTGCCAGCAGCCAGGGACAGGGGATGTACGAGCAGTACTTC. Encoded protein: CASSQGQGMYEQYF.

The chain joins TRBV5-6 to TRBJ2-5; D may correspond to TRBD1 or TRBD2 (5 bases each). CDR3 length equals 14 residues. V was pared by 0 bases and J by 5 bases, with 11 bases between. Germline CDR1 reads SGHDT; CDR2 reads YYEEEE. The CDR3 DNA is TGTGCCAGCAGCTTGGCCCAGGGAGTGGAGACCCAGTACTTC. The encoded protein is CASSLAQGVETQYF.

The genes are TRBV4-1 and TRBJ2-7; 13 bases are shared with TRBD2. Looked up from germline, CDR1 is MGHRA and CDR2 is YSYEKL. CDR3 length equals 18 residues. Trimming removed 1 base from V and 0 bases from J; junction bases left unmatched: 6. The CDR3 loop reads CASSQGPGLAGSSYEQYF. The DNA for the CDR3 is TGCGCCAGCAGCCAAGGCCCGGGACTAGCGGGAAGCTCCTACGAGCAGTACTTC.

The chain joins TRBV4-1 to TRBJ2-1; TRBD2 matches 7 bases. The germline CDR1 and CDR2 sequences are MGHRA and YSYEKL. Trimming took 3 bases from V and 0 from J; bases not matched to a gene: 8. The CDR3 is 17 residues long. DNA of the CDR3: TGCGCCAGCAGCCAGAAAGCGGGGACTCCCTCCTACAATGAGCAGTTCTTC. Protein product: CASSQKAGTPSYNEQFF.

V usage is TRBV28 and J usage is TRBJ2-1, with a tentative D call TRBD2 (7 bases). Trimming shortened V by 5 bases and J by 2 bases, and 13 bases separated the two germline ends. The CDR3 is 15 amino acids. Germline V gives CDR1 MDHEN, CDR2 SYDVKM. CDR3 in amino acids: CASSLRGAPYNEQFF. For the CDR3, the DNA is TGTGCCAGCAGTCTCCGGGGGGCCCCCTACAATGAGCAGTTCTTC.

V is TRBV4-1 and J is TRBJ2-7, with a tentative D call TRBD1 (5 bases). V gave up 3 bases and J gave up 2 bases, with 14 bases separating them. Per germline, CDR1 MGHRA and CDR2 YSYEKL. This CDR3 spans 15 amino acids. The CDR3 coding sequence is TGCGCCAGCAGCCAGGTCCCGCCAGGGACCTACGAGCAGTACTTC. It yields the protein CASSQVPPGTYEQYF.